The 17 T cell receptor beta chains in this list originate from one sample, sequenced in a study of shared clonotypes between healthy human individuals. Assay: immunoSEQ multiplex PCR; the TCRdb copy retains only in-frame clones and omits some. The data contain fewer than 600,000 clones, more than 65% of them seen just once; the ten biggest clones take up about an eighth. Sequenced input: PBMCs. These receptor sequences come from a woman in her thirties or forties in good health. Some clones in this sample may be carry-over from other donors' samples.

With regard to this clone: This may arise from a read error, as a much more abundant clone is one base away. Other DNA sequences from this sample encode an identical CDR3 as well. CDR3 sequence reads: CASSLGTSGQETQYF. CDR3 DNA: TGTGCCAGCAGCCTCGGGACTAGCGGGCAAGAGACCCAGTACTTC. The chain is built from TRBV11-1 and TRBJ2-5; 12 bases fit TRBD2. The CDR3 runs 15 residues. CDR1 is SGHAT, CDR2 FQDESV, per germline (reference sequence). Unmatched junction bases numbered 3, after V lost 5 bases and J lost 2 bases.

The chain uses TRBV28 and TRBJ2-7, with D possibly matching TRBD1 (6 bases). The CDR3 is 14 residues long. The germline gives CDR1 MDHEN, CDR2 SYDVKM. With 7 bases removed from V and 3 bases from J, the gap between germline ends came to 16 bases. CDR3 sequence: CASISGQLSYEQYF. CDR3 DNA: TGTGCCAGCATTTCCGGACAGCTGAGCTACGAGCAGTACTTC.

The chain joins TRBV5-8 to TRBJ2-3; the match to TRBD2 covers 13 bases. The length of the CDR3 is 15 residues. Per germline, CDR1 SGHTS and CDR2 YDEGEE. V shed 0 bases and J 5 bases; nucleotides not matched to a gene: 0. CDR3 coding DNA: TGTGCCAGCAGCTTGGGACTAGCGGGAGGAGATACGCAGTATTTT. Its protein product is CASSLGLAGGDTQYF.

This clone was seen once. J is TRBJ1-3 and V is TRBV4-3; D not certain. The germline CDR1 and CDR2 sequences are LGHNA and YSLEER. V shed 2 bases and J shed 8 bases, with 19 bases lying between them. This CDR3 is built from 16 residues. DNA for the CDR3: TGCGCCAGCAGCCAACAAAGATTGGGAGATAGGTACACCATATATTTT. The encoded protein is CASSQQRLGDRYTIYF.

The J gene is TRBJ2-7, the V gene TRBV27, with 9 positions matching TRBD1. The CDR3 has 15 residues. Germline CDR1 reads MNHEY; CDR2 reads SMNVEV (reference sequence). The junction had 9 bases not matched to a gene; V was cut back by 4 bases and J by 5 bases. The CDR3, as DNA: TGTGCCAGCAGTTCTCTGACAGGGGGAAAGCACGAGCAGTACTTC. This sequence encodes CASSSLTGGKHEQYF.

The chain uses TRBV28 and TRBJ2-7, with 8 bases fitting TRBD2. Germline V lookup: CDR1 MDHEN, CDR2 SYDVKM. Trimming took 8 bases from V and 0 from J; bases not matched to a gene: 9. The CDR3 has 15 residues. The CDR3 nucleotides are TGTGCCAGCGCGCCACTAGCGGTCAACTCCTACGAGCAGTACTTC. The encoded protein is CASAPLAVNSYEQYF.

The CDR3 sequence is CASSLGNSGANVLTF. CDR3 DNA sequence: TGTGCCAGCAGCTTAGGGAACTCTGGGGCCAACGTCCTGACTTTC. The chain links TRBV11-3 to TRBJ2-6; D gene unclear. Between the trimmed V and J ends, which lost 1 base and 0 bases, there was a span of 4 bases. Germline values: CDR1 SGHNT, CDR2 YENEEA. The CDR3 covers 15 residues.

The chain joins TRBV2 to TRBJ1-5; TRBD1 matches at 10 bases. The CDR3 length is 15 residues. Per germline, CDR1 SNHLY and CDR2 FYNNEI. V lost 5 bases and J lost 7; bases outside the gene matches: 8. The CDR3 sequence: CASSPGGTGDQPQHF. The CDR3 nucleotides read TGTGCCAGCAGTCCTGGGGGGACAGGGGACCAGCCCCAGCATTTT.

The chain has TRBV7-3 and TRBJ2-2, with D perhaps matching TRBD2 (5 bases). There are 14 residues in the CDR3. Per germline, CDR1 SGHTA and CDR2 FQGTGA. V was pared by 5 bases and J by 2 bases, with 9 bases between. CDR3: CASSPGLNTGELFF. CDR3 nucleotides: TGTGCCAGCAGCCCAGGACTCAACACCGGGGAGCTGTTTTTT.

This clone was counted many times. The V call is TRBV5-4, the J call TRBJ2-7, with TRBD2 identical over 13 bases. CDR3 length: 15 residues. The V segment lost 4 bases and the J segment 7 bases; nucleotides outside the gene matches: 8. Germline-derived CDR1 and CDR2 are SGHNT and YYREEE (reference sequence). CDR3: CASSQGTSGMKEQYF. The CDR3 DNA reads as TGTGCCAGCAGCCAAGGGACTAGCGGGATGAAAGAGCAGTACTTC.

This clone was detected ten times or more. The chain has TRBV27 and TRBJ1-6; no clear D. V dropped 3 bases and J dropped 7 bases, with 13 bases sitting between them. The CDR3 contains 15 residues. Looked up from germline, CDR1 is MNHEY and CDR2 is SMNVEV (reference sequence). CDR3: CASSFWEVANSPLHF. CDR3 bases: TGTGCCAGCAGTTTTTGGGAGGTGGCCAATTCACCCCTCCACTTT.

This clone has more than one count but fewer than ten. The DNA of the CDR3 is TGTGCCAGCAGCTTAGACCCCCAGGTCCACGAGCAGTACTTC. This translates into CASSLDPQVHEQYF. The chain couples TRBV11-2 to TRBJ2-7; no reliable D call. The V and J ends lost 0 bases and 5 bases respectively, with 11 bases between them. From germline, CDR1 is SGHAT and CDR2 FQNNGV. The CDR3 covers 14 residues.

The rearrangement joins TRBV4-1 to TRBJ2-7; D is tentatively TRBD1 or TRBD2 (5 bases each). Germline V lookup: CDR1 MGHRA, CDR2 YSYEKL. CDR3 length equals 14 residues. V gave up 2 bases and J gave up 2 bases, with 10 bases separating them. This CDR3 reads CASSQRGRPYEQYF. The CDR3, as DNA: TGCGCCAGCAGCCAACGGGGACGTCCCTACGAGCAGTACTTC.

This clone has just a few counts. The chain recombines TRBV18 with TRBJ1-1; perhaps TRBD1 as D (6 bases). Per the germline V gene, CDR1 is KGHSH and CDR2 is LQKENI. Between the trimmed V and J ends, which lost 4 bases and 4 bases, there was a span of 10 bases. The CDR3 covers 13 residues. The CDR3 bases are TGTGCCAGCTCACGGACAGACTCCACTGAAGCTTTCTTT. The encoded protein is CASSRTDSTEAFF. The whole variable domain, remainder taken from reference TRBV18 and TRBJ1-1, is NAGVMQNPRHLVRRRGQEARLRCSPMKGHSHVYWYRQLPEEGLKFMVYLQKENIIDESGMPKERFSAEFPKEGPSILRIQQVVRGDSAAYFCASSRTDSTEAFFGQGTRLTVV.

The V gene is TRBV5-5, the J gene TRBJ2-3; D remains ambiguous. Germline V gene sequence: CDR1 SGHKS, CDR2 YYEKEE (reference sequence). The CDR3 length is 14 residues. With 0 bases removed from V and 2 bases from J, the gap between germline ends came to 7 bases. This chain's CDR3 is CASSLGQNTDTQYF. CDR3 nucleotide sequence: TGTGCCAGCAGCTTGGGTCAGAACACAGATACGCAGTATTTT. Full variable domain (missing parts from reference TRBV5-5 and TRBJ2-3): DAGVTQSPTHLIKTRGQQVTLRCSPISGHKSVSWYQQVLGQGPQFIFQYYEKEERGRGNFPDRFSARQFPNYSSELNVNALLLGDSALYLCASSLGQNTDTQYFGPGTRLTVL.

The rearrangement joins TRBV6-5 to TRBJ2-7; D is perhaps TRBD2 (5 bases). The V end lost 0 bases, the J end lost 2 bases, and 8 bases lay between the germline ends. CDR1 and CDR2 from the germline V gene are MNHEY and SVGAGI. This CDR3 contains 14 residues. The CDR3 spells CASSYSRETYEQYF. For the CDR3, the DNA is TGTGCCAGCAGTTACTCCCGGGAAACCTACGAGCAGTACTTC.

This chain joins TRBV6-6 and TRBJ2-7, with a weak D call TRBD1 (5 bases). There are 13 residues in the CDR3. CDR1 MNHNY and CDR2 SVGAGI come from the germline V gene (reference sequence). Trimming removed 11 bases at V and 2 bases at J, with 16 bases between. Written as DNA, the CDR3 is TGTGCCCTCTCGTCGGGCAGGGCCTACGAGCAGTACTTC. Translation: CALSSGRAYEQYF.